In this sample, the clone carrying this T cell receptor beta chain turned up once. Assay: immunoSEQ multiplex PCR; the TCRdb copy retains only in-frame clones and omits some. The sample consists of 260,000 or so clones, 86% of them appearing once. This entry belongs to a study of blood T cell repertoires in COVID-19. For the study at large: Acute and convalescent COVID-19 samples came from the United States, Italy and Spain.

Recruits, aged roughly 18 to 90 years, lived in 24 US areas. Cohort assignment relied on participant-reported clinical history. Cohort 3 recovered donors had two negative PCRs, clearance, or symptom resolution. Germline loops: CDR1 MNHEY, CDR2 SMNVEV (reference sequence). After removal of 5 bases from V and 5 bases from J, the junction contained 6 bases not matched to a gene. The CDR3 contains 13 residues. The TCR was taken from a young man who had recovered from COVID-19. The chain recombines TRBV27 with TRBJ2-7; 7 bases align to TRBD2. The material sequenced was PBMCs or T cells enriched from blood (not recorded which). The CDR3 loop reads CASSVLAANEQYF. For the CDR3, the DNA is TGTGCCAGCAGTGTGCTAGCGGCAAACGAGCAGTACTTC.